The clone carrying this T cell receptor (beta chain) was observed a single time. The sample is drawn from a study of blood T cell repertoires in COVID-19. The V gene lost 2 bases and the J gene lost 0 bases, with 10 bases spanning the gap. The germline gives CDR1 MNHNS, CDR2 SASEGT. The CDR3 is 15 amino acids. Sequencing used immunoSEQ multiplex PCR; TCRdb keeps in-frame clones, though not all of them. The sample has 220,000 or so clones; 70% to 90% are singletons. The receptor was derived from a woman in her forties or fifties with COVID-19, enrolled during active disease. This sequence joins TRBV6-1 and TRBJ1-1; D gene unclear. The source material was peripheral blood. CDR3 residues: CASSESVAMNTEAFF. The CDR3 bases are TGTGCCAGCAGTGAATCAGTGGCAATGAACACTGAAGCTTTCTTT.